Sequencing of this TCR beta chain was carried out in a study of blood T cell repertoires in COVID-19. Whole-study context: Researchers got acute and convalescent COVID-19 samples from the United States, Italy and Spain.

Methods used by the authors: Researchers report that nucleated cell counts were estimated from reference gene primer amplification. Some clones are missing from TCRdb's copy, which holds only in-frame ones; the method was immunoSEQ multiplex PCR. The D gene and trimming were derived from the DNA, and the V and J assignments and clone size from that table. Of about 200,000 clones in the sample, around 80% were seen once. The CDR3 extends over 15 amino acids. With 1 base clipped from V and 8 bases from J, the junction kept 7 bases outside the gene matches. Germline V gene data show CDR1 as SEHNR and CDR2 as FQNEAQ (reference sequence).

The sequence was obtained from a middle-aged man with acute or convalescent COVID-19. Sample: peripheral blood. The rearrangement joins TRBV7-9 to TRBJ2-1; TRBD2 aligns across 8 bases. The CDR3 protein is CASSLEAGESHEQFF. CDR3 nucleotides: TGTGCCAGCAGCTTAGAAGCGGGAGAATCCCATGAGCAGTTCTTC.